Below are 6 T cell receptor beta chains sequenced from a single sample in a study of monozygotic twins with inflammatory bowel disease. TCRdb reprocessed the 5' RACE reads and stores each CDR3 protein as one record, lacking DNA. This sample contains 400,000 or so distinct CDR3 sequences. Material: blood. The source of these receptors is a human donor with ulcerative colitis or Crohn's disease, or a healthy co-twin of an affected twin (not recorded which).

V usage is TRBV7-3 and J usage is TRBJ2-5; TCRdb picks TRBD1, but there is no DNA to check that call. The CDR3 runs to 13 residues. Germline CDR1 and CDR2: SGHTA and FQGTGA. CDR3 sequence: CASSRQAQETQYF.

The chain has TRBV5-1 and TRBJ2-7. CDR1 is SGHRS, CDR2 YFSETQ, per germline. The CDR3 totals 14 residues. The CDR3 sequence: CASSLDVQPNEQYF.

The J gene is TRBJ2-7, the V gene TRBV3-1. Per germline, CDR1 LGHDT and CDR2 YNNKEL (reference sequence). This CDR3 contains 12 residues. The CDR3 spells CASSRTPHEQYF.

The CDR3 loop is CASSLVRGLDEQFF. The gene calls are TRBV7-8 and TRBJ2-1; TCRdb returns TRBD1, unconfirmable since there is no DNA. The CDR3 has 14 residues. CDR1 is SGHVS, CDR2 FQNEAQ, per germline. Looking up the rest from reference TRBV7-8 and TRBJ2-1 gives the full variable domain: GAGVSQSPRYKVAKRGQDVALRCDPISGHVSLFWYQQALGQGPEFLTYFQNEAQLDKSGLPSDRFFAERPEGSVSTLKIQRTQQEDSAVYLCASSLVRGLDEQFFGPGTRLTVL.

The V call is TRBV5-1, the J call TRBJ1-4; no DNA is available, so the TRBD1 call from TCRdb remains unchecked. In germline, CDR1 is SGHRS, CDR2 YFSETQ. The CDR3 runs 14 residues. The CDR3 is CASSFGQDNEKLFF.

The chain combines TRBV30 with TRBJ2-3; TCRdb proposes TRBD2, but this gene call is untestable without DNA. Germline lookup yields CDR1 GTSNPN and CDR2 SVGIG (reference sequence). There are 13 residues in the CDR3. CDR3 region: CAWRLVPTDTQYF.